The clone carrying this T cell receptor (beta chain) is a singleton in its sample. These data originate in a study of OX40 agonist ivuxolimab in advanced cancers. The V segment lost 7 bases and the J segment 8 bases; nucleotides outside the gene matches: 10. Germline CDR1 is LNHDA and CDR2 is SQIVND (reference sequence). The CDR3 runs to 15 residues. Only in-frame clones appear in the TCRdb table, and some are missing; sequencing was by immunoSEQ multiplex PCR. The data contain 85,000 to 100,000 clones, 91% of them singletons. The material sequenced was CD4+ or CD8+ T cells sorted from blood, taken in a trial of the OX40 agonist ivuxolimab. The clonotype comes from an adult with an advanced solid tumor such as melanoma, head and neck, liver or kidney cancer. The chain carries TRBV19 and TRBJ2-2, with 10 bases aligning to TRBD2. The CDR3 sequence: CASMAASGSPGELFF. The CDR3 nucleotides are TGTGCCAGTATGGCGGCTAGCGGGAGTCCAGGGGAGCTGTTTTTT.